These T cell receptor beta chains were read from a single sample in a study of shared clonotypes between healthy human individuals. Profiling relied on immunoSEQ multiplex PCR, and the TCRdb table lists in-frame clones only, not all of them. The profile shows millions of clones, around nine tenths of them singletons. The specimen was naive CD4+ T cells sorted from blood. The receptor source for this set is a man between 18 and 29 years old in good health. The CDR3 runs from the conserved cysteine through the conserved F or W. D genes are given only for firm matches. Size values are once, few and many counts, or a class for expanded clones, and some rows have none.

V gene	J gene	clone size	D gene	CDR3 DNA	CDR3 protein
TRBV5-1	TRBJ2-5	-	TRBD1	TGCGCCAGCAGCCGGGACAGGGAAGAGTACTTC	CASSRDREEYF
TRBV29-1	TRBJ1-3	-	-	TGCAGCGTTGTGGTATGGGGAACTGGAAACACCATATATTTT	CSVVVWGTGNTIYF
TRBV28	TRBJ1-5	once	TRBD1	TGTGCCAGCAGTTTCCCGGACAGGGGCAATCAGCCCCAGCATTTT	CASSFPDRGNQPQHF
TRBV5-4	TRBJ1-1	-	-	TGTGCCAGCAGCTATCGGGAGAACACTGAAGCTTTCTTT	CASSYRENTEAFF
TRBV29-1	TRBJ2-7	once	-	TGCAGCGTTGATGGGGGGAAGGGGTACGAGCAGTACTTC	CSVDGGKGYEQYF
TRBV5-6	TRBJ2-7	-	-	TGTGCCAGCAGCCCCGGACGGAGGGACGAGCAGTACTTC	CASSPGRRDEQYF
TRBV15	TRBJ2-5	-	TRBD1	TGTGCCACCAGCAGAGGCCCTATTGGTATCAGGGGGCCTAGTTTAGGGACCCAGTACTTC	CATSRGPIGIRGPSLGTQYF
TRBV28	TRBJ1-5	-	-	TGTGCCAGCACCCGGTGGGCCCCCAATCAGCCCCAGCATTTT	CASTRWAPNQPQHF
TRBV7-9	TRBJ2-7	-	TRBD2	TGTGCCAGCAGCTTAGGTAGCGGGGGTTCCTACGAGCAGTACTTC	CASSLGSGGSYEQYF
TRBV10-3	TRBJ1-2	-	TRBD1	TGTGCCATCAGAAACCCACAGGGGCCCGGGGGCTATGGCTACACCTTC	CAIRNPQGPGGYGYTF
TRBV29-1	TRBJ2-7	-	-	TGCAGCGTTACGGGGTCCTACGAGCAGTACTTC	CSVTGSYEQYF
TRBV10-3	TRBJ2-5	-	-	TGTGCCATCAGTGGACCCGAGTCCCAGTACTTC	CAISGPESQYF
TRBV7-6	TRBJ1-2	-	-	TGTGCCAGCAGCTTAGCGTGGCCCAGGGTAAACTATGGCTACACCTTC	CASSLAWPRVNYGYTF
TRBV11-2	TRBJ2-7	-	TRBD2	TGTGCCAGCAGCTTAACCAGCGGGATCCCCTACGAGCAGTACTTC	CASSLTSGIPYEQYF
TRBV7-2	TRBJ2-1	-	-	TGTGCCAGCAGCCTAAATAGCCCCGAGCAGTTCTTC	CASSLNSPEQFF
TRBV4-3	TRBJ1-5	-	TRBD1	TGCGCCAGCAGCTCAGGACAGGGCCATCAGCCCCAGCATTTT	CASSSGQGHQPQHF
TRBV11-2	TRBJ2-3	-	-	TGTGCCAGCAGCTTAGAGGGGAGCTTTGATACGCAGTATTTT	CASSLEGSFDTQYF
TRBV19	TRBJ2-3	few	-	TGTGCCAGTAGTATGAAGACAGATACGCAGTATTTT	CASSMKTDTQYF
TRBV5-1	TRBJ1-6	-	-	TGCGCCAGCAGCCCCGGCGGGTGGGCCAATTCACCCCTCCACTTT	CASSPGGWANSPLHF
TRBV30	TRBJ1-4	-	-	TGTGCCTGGAGTGGGCGGGCCATAGCAACTAATGAAAAACTGTTTTTT	CAWSGRAIATNEKLFF